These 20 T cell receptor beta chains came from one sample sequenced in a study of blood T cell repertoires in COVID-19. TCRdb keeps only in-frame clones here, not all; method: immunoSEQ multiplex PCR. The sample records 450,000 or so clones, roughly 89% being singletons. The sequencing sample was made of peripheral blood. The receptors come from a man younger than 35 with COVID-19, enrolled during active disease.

The CDR3 spells CASRQGDFNEQYF. CDR3 in DNA: TGTGCCAGCAGGCAAGGGGACTTCAACGAGCAGTACTTC. The gene calls are TRBV7-9 and TRBJ2-7; weak D call: TRBD2 (6 bases). Germline V gene data show CDR1 as SEHNR and CDR2 as FQNEAQ (reference sequence). The CDR3 runs 13 residues. V was trimmed by 6 bases and J by 5 bases, leaving 14 bases between them.

The CDR3 spells CASRSDRGSYNEQFF. CDR3 coding DNA: TGTGCCAGCAGATCGGACAGGGGGAGCTACAATGAGCAGTTCTTC. This rearrangement joins TRBV5-8 to TRBJ2-1; 10 bases are shared with TRBD1. The CDR3 is 15 amino acids. Per germline, CDR1 SGHTS and CDR2 YDEGEE. V lost 5 bases to trimming and J lost 3 bases; unmatched junction nucleotides: 5.

The CDR3 region is CASSSGQGNQPQHF. CDR3 nucleotide sequence: TGCGCCAGCAGCTCGGGACAGGGCAATCAGCCCCAGCATTTT. The chain has TRBV5-1 and TRBJ1-5; 8 bases are a match to TRBD1. V lost 3 bases and J lost 2; bases outside the gene matches: 1. Germline assignment: CDR1 SGHRS and CDR2 YFSETQ. The CDR3 has 14 residues.

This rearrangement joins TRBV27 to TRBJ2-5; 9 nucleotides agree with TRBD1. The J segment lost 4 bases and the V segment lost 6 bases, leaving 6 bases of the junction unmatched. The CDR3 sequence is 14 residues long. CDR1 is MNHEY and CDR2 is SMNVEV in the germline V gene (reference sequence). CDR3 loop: CASRAGQGVETQYF. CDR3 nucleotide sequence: TGTGCCAGCAGGGCGGGACAGGGTGTAGAGACCCAGTACTTC.

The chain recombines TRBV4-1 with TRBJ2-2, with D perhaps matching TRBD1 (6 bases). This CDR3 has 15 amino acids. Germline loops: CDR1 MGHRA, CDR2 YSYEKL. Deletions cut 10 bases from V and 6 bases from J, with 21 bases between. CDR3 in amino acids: CATQPDRGGAGELFF. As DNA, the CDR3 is TGCGCCACCCAACCGGACAGAGGTGGCGCCGGGGAGCTGTTTTTT.

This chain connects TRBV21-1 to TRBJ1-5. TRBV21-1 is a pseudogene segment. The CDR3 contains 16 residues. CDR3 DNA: TGTGCCAGCAGCAAAGTCGAGGCGACTCACGGGCAGCCCCAGCATTTT. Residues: CASSKVEATHGQPQHF.

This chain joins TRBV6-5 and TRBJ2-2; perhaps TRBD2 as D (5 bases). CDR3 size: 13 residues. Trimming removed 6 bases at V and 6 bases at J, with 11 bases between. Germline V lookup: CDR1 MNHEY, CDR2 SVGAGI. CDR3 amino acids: CASRGSAAGELFF. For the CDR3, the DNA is TGTGCCAGCAGAGGTAGCGCCGCCGGGGAGCTGTTTTTT.

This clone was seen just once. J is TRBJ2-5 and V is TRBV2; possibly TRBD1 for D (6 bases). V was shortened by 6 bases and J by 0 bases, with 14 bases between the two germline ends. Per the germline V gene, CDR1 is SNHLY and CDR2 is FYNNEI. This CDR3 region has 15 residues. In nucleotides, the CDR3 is TGTGCCAGCAGCTGGCGGACAGCGTACCAAGAGACCCAGTACTTC. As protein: CASSWRTAYQETQYF.

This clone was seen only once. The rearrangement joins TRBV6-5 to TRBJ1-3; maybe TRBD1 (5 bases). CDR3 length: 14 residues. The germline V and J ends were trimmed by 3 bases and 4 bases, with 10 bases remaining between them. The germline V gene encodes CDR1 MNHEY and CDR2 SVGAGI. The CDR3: CASSYRQSGNTIYF. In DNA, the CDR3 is TGTGCCAGCAGTTATCGACAGTCCGGAAACACCATATATTTT.

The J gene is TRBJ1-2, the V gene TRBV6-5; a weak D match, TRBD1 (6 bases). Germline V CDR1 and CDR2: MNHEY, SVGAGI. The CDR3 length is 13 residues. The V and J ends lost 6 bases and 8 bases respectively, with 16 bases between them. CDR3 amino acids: CASREEQGRGYTF. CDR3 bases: TGTGCCAGCAGAGAGGAACAGGGCAGAGGCTACACCTTC.

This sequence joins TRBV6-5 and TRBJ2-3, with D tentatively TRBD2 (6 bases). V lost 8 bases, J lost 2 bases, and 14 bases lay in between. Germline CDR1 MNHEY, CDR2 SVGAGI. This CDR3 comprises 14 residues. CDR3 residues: CASGGTFLTDTQYF. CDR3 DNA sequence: TGTGCCAGCGGGGGGACCTTTCTCACAGATACGCAGTATTTT.

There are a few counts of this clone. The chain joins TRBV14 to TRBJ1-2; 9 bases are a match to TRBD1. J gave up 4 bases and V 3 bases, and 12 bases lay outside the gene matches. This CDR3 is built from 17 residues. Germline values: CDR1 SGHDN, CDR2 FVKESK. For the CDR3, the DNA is TGTGCCAGCAGCCATTGGGCCATAGCGGGACAGGGCTATGGCTACACCTTC. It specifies CASSHWAIAGQGYGYTF. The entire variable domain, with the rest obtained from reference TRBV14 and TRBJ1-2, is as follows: EAGVTQFPSHSVIEKGQTVTLRCDPISGHDNLYWYRRVMGKEIKFLLHFVKESKQDESGMPNNRFLAERTGGTYSTLKVQPAELEDSGVYFCASSHWAIAGQGYGYTFGSGTRLTVV.

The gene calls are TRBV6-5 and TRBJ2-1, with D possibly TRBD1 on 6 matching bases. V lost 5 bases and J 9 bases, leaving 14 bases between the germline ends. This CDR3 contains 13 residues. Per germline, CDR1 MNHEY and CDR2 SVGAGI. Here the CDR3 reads CASSPIRGGEQFF. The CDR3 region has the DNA TGTGCCAGCAGTCCCATCAGGGGCGGTGAGCAGTTCTTC.

Here the CDR3 reads CASSAHRVAISYSGNTIYF. In DNA form, the CDR3 reads TGTGCCAGCAGCGCCCACCGGGTGGCAATCTCTTACTCTGGAAACACCATATATTTT. The chain uses TRBV9 and TRBJ1-3; D is uncertain. The CDR3 is 19 residues long. Germline V gives CDR1 SGDLS, CDR2 YYNGEE. V was pared by 3 bases and J by 0 bases, with 22 bases between.

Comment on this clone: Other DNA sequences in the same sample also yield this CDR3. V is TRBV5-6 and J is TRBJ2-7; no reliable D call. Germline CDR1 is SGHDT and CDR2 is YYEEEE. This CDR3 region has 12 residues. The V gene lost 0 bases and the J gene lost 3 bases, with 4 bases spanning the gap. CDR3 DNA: TGTGCCAGCAGCTTGGCTGTCTACGAGCAGTACTTC. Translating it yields CASSLAVYEQYF.

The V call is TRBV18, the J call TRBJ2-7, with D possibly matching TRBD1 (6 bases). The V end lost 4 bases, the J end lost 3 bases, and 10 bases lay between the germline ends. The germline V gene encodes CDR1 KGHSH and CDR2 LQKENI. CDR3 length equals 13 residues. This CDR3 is CASSHGRGYEQYF. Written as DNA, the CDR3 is TGTGCCAGCTCACACGGCAGGGGCTACGAGCAGTACTTC.

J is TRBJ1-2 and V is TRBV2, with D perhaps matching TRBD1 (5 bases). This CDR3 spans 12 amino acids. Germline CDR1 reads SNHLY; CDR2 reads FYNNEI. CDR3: CATPGGSPGYTF. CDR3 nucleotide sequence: TGTGCTACCCCGGGGGGATCTCCCGGCTACACCTTC.

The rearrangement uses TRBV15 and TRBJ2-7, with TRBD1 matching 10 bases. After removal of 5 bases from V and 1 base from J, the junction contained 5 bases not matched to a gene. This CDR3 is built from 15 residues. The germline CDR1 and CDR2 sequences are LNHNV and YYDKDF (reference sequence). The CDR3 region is CATSSDRGQSYEQYF. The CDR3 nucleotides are TGTGCCACCAGCTCTGACAGGGGGCAATCCTACGAGCAGTACTTC.

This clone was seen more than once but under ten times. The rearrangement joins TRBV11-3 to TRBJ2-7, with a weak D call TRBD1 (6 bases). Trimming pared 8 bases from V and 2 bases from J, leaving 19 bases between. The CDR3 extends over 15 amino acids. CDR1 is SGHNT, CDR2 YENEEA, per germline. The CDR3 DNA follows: TGTGCCAGCCGGGGAATCCGGGACAAAACCTACGAGCAGTACTTC. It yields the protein CASRGIRDKTYEQYF.

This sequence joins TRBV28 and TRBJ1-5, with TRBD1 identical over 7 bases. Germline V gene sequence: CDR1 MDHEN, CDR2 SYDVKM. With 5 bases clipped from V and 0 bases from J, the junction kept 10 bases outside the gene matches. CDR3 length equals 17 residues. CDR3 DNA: TGTGCCAGCAGTCCACCACTCGGACAGGTTAGCAATCAGCCCCAGCATTTT. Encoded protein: CASSPPLGQVSNQPQHF.